This T cell receptor beta chain derives from a study of spatial heterogeneity in lung cancer. The germline V and J ends were trimmed by 0 bases and 2 bases, with 8 bases remaining between them. Germline CDR1 is SEHNR and CDR2 is FQNEAQ (reference sequence). The CDR3 spans 15 residues. One entry per CDR3 protein results from TCRdb running MiXCR on the 5' RACE reads. This sample carries about 95,000 distinct CDR3 sequences, around 10% of them seen once, and the ten largest clones take less than 8.5%. Time point of the sample: sample taken at primary tumor resection. No cells were sorted before sequencing. The whole RNA sequenced was extracted from tumor, nontumor lung or frozen PBMC. This clonotype was counted ten times or more.

The clonotype originates from a male donor with early-stage non-small cell lung cancer. V and J are TRBV7-9 and TRBJ2-1; tentative D call: TRBD2 (5 bases). The specimen was PBMCs, collected at surgery. The DNA for the CDR3 is TGTGCCAGCAGCTTAGCCCCCGGGGCCTACAATGAGCAGTTCTTC. Translating it yields CASSLAPGAYNEQFF.